A selection of T cell receptor beta chains follows, all from one sample in a study of T cell repertoires in cytomegalovirus infection. TCRdb ran MiXCR on the reads and lists one entry per CDR3 protein. This sample has around 540,000 distinct CDR3 sequences, with about 33% found just once. Their specific antigens are unknown. The sample in question was cultured PBMCs, obtained from culture after CMV antigen stimulation. The origin of the receptors is a human donor in good health (CMV status not recorded). Some clones in this sample may be carry-over from other donors' samples. CDR3s include the opening cysteine and the closing phenylalanine or tryptophan. Fields, in order: J gene, V gene, clone size, D gene, CDR3 DNA, CDR3 protein. D genes are given only for firm matches. The listing skips clone size in some rows; elsewhere it reads once, few, many or a size class.

J: TRBJ1-1
V: TRBV12-3/TRBV12-4
size: few
D: -
DNA: TGTGCCAGCAGTTGGACACTCCAGGGACTTGAAGCTTTCTTT
CDR3: CASSWTLQGLEAFF

J: TRBJ1-2
V: TRBV19
size: many
D: -
DNA: TGTGCCAGTAGCCCAGATAACTATGGCTACACCTTC
CDR3: CASSPDNYGYTF

J: TRBJ2-3
V: TRBV7-3
size: few
D: TRBD2
DNA: TGTGCCAGTCAATTAGCGGGAGACGGCGGAGATACGCAGTATTTT
CDR3: CASQLAGDGGDTQYF

J: TRBJ1-1
V: TRBV4-2
size: -
D: TRBD1
DNA: TGTGCCAGCAGCCGCCGGGACAGCCTAACTATGAACACTGAAGCTTTCTTT
CDR3: CASSRRDSLTMNTEAFF

J: TRBJ2-1
V: TRBV7-2
size: -
D: -
DNA: TGTGCCAGCAGCTTTACAGACAATGAGCAGTTCTTC
CDR3: CASSFTDNEQFF

J: TRBJ2-1
V: TRBV12-3/TRBV12-4
size: few
D: -
DNA: TGTGCCAGCAGTGTGACTGGGTACAATGAGCAGTTCTTC
CDR3: CASSVTGYNEQFF

J: TRBJ1-3
V: TRBV12-3/TRBV12-4
size: many
D: -
DNA: TGTGCCAGCAGTCCGACTGGAAACACCATATATTTT
CDR3: CASSPTGNTIYF

J: TRBJ2-1
V: TRBV19
size: -
D: TRBD2
DNA: TGTGCCAGTAGTTCATTAGCGGGAGTAGGGGACAATGAGCAGTTCTTC
CDR3: CASSSLAGVGDNEQFF

J: TRBJ2-7
V: TRBV4-2
size: -
D: -
DNA: TGTGCCAGCAGCCAAGAGGTTGGCAGGTCCTACGAGCAGTACTTC
CDR3: CASSQEVGRSYEQYF

J: TRBJ2-5
V: TRBV7-6
size: -
D: TRBD2
DNA: TGTGCCAGCAGCCACGTGATAGCGGGATCGGTTGAGACCCAGTACTTC
CDR3: CASSHVIAGSVETQYF

J: TRBJ2-2
V: TRBV5-5
size: -
D: TRBD2
DNA: TGTGCCAGCAGCTTGGTGAGGACTAGTGCCGGGGAGCTGTTTTTT
CDR3: CASSLVRTSAGELFF

J: TRBJ2-3
V: TRBV11-2
size: -
D: TRBD2
DNA: TGTGCCAGCAGCTTAGAAGGACTAGCGGGAGATACGCAGTATTTT
CDR3: CASSLEGLAGDTQYF

J: TRBJ1-2
V: TRBV7-8
size: -
D: -
DNA: TGTGCCAGCAGCTTCAGTTCTAACTATGGCTACACCTTC
CDR3: CASSFSSNYGYTF

J: TRBJ2-1
V: TRBV15
size: -
D: TRBD2
DNA: TGTGCCACCAGCTTTAGCGGGAGGGCCCCCTACAATGAGCAGTTCTTC
CDR3: CATSFSGRAPYNEQFF

J: TRBJ2-5
V: TRBV12-5
size: few
D: -
DNA: TGTGCTAGTGGCCCGACCGGGACACTGGGGACCCAGTACTTC
CDR3: CASGPTGTLGTQYF

J: TRBJ2-7
V: TRBV7-9
size: few
D: -
DNA: TGTGCCAGCAGCTCGGTTTCCTACGAGCAGTACTTC
CDR3: CASSSVSYEQYF

J: TRBJ1-5
V: TRBV28
size: -
D: TRBD1
DNA: TGTGCCAGCAGTTCCGGGACAGGGTGGCAGCCCCAGCATTTT
CDR3: CASSSGTGWQPQHF

J: TRBJ2-2
V: TRBV6-2/TRBV6-3
size: few
D: TRBD2
DNA: TGTGCCAGCAGTTACCTAGCGGGACCCGGGGAGCTGTTTTTT
CDR3: CASSYLAGPGELFF

J: TRBJ2-3
V: TRBV11-2
size: -
D: -
DNA: TGTGCCAGCGGCCGCGTGACAGATACGCAGTATTTT
CDR3: CASGRVTDTQYF

J: TRBJ2-7
V: TRBV20-1
size: -
D: TRBD2
DNA: TGCAGTGCTAGACTGCCAGCGGGAGTATTATCCTACGAGCAGTACTTC
CDR3: CSARLPAGVLSYEQYF

J: TRBJ2-3
V: TRBV4-1
size: few
D: TRBD1
DNA: TGCGCCAGCACCCCGGGACAGGAATCAGATACGCAGTATTTT
CDR3: CASTPGQESDTQYF

J: TRBJ2-1
V: TRBV11-2
size: few
D: -
DNA: TGTGCCAGCAGCCCCGTGGTAGCGGACTACAATGAGCAGTTCTTC
CDR3: CASSPVVADYNEQFF

J: TRBJ2-7
V: TRBV20-1
size: few
D: -
DNA: TGCAGCCGCTTAGCTTTGGTCTCCTACGAGCAGTACTTC
CDR3: CSRLALVSYEQYF

J: TRBJ1-2
V: TRBV7-9
size: -
D: -
DNA: TGTGCCAGCAGCCATGGCGGGGGCGATGAGGAAGGCTACACCTTC
CDR3: CASSHGGGDEEGYTF

J: TRBJ1-3
V: TRBV29-1
size: -
D: -
DNA: TGCAGCGTTGGCCAGTACGACCCTGGAAACACCATATATTTT
CDR3: CSVGQYDPGNTIYF

J: TRBJ1-1
V: TRBV11-2
size: -
D: TRBD1
DNA: TGTGCCAGCAGCTTAGGAAGAGGGGGCGGCAGGATGGACACTGAAGCTTTCTTT
CDR3: CASSLGRGGGRMDTEAFF

J: TRBJ2-7
V: TRBV12-3/TRBV12-4
size: few
D: TRBD2
DNA: TGTGCCAGCAGTGCCGCCAGCGGGGGGCGCCTATACGAGCAGTACTTC
CDR3: CASSAASGGRLYEQYF

J: TRBJ1-6
V: TRBV6-1
size: -
D: -
DNA: TGTGCCAGCAGTGCGGGAGCTGATAATTCACCCCTCCACTTT
CDR3: CASSAGADNSPLHF

J: TRBJ2-1
V: TRBV19
size: -
D: -
DNA: TGTGCCACCGGACTTAGCTCCTACAATGAGCAGTTCTTC
CDR3: CATGLSSYNEQFF

J: TRBJ2-1
V: TRBV28
size: -
D: -
DNA: TGTGCCAGCAGTTCAGACAATGAGCAGTTCTTC
CDR3: CASSSDNEQFF

J: TRBJ1-5
V: TRBV20-1
size: few
D: -
DNA: TGCAGTGTAGGAGGACGGACAGGCAATCAGCCCCAGCATTTT
CDR3: CSVGGRTGNQPQHF

J: TRBJ2-1
V: TRBV7-8
size: -
D: TRBD2
DNA: TGTGCCAGCAGCCCCCTGACTAGCGGGAATGAGCAGTTCTTC
CDR3: CASSPLTSGNEQFF

J: TRBJ2-5
V: TRBV6-8
size: -
D: -
DNA: TGTGCCAGCAGTAAACTGTCGACCCAGTACTTC
CDR3: CASSKLSTQYF

J: TRBJ2-7
V: TRBV28
size: -
D: TRBD1
DNA: TGTGCCAGCAGTTTAACGGGACAGGAGTACGAGCAGTACTTC
CDR3: CASSLTGQEYEQYF

J: TRBJ2-3
V: TRBV7-2
size: -
D: TRBD2
DNA: TGTGCCAGCAGCTTGGGACTAGCGGGGCCGCGTACTAGCACAGATACGCAGTATTTT
CDR3: CASSLGLAGPRTSTDTQYF

J: TRBJ2-3
V: TRBV10-2
size: many
D: -
DNA: TGCGCCAGCACTCGGGCGGAGTTAAGCACAGATACGCAGTATTTT
CDR3: CASTRAELSTDTQYF

J: TRBJ1-1
V: TRBV2
size: -
D: -
DNA: TGTGCCAGCCTGAGGGAGAAGAACACTGAAGCTTTCTTT
CDR3: CASLREKNTEAFF

J: TRBJ2-1
V: TRBV6-1
size: -
D: -
DNA: TGTGCCAGCAGCGGACTGGGACAAAACCGGAATGAGCAGTTCTTC
CDR3: CASSGLGQNRNEQFF

J: TRBJ2-5
V: TRBV6-2/TRBV6-3
size: -
D: TRBD1
DNA: TGTGCCAGCAGTTACCCGGACAGGGGTCAGACCCAGTACTTC
CDR3: CASSYPDRGQTQYF

J: TRBJ2-3
V: TRBV7-2
size: -
D: -
DNA: TGTGCCAGCAGCCCGACGGAGATTGGCACAGATACGCAGTATTTT
CDR3: CASSPTEIGTDTQYF

J: TRBJ2-3
V: TRBV29-1
size: -
D: -
DNA: TGCAGCGTTGATTACAGGGTTGCAGATACGCAGTATTTT
CDR3: CSVDYRVADTQYF

J: TRBJ2-1
V: TRBV5-4
size: -
D: TRBD2
DNA: TGTGCCAGCAGCCGGACTAGCGACAATGAGCAGTTCTTC
CDR3: CASSRTSDNEQFF

J: TRBJ2-1
V: TRBV5-1
size: -
D: -
DNA: TGCGCCAGCAGCTTGGCGGGGGCGGGCTACAATGAGCAGTTCTTC
CDR3: CASSLAGAGYNEQFF

J: TRBJ2-7
V: TRBV7-2
size: few
D: -
DNA: TGTGCCAGCAGCTACCAGGCAGGGGAGCAGTACTTC
CDR3: CASSYQAGEQYF

J: TRBJ2-5
V: TRBV10-3
size: -
D: -
DNA: TGTGCCATCAGTGACGGGGAGATTTCCCAAGAGACCCAGTACTTC
CDR3: CAISDGEISQETQYF

J: TRBJ2-1
V: TRBV6-6
size: -
D: TRBD2
DNA: TGTGCTAGCGGGACGGGTGAGCAGTTCTTC
CDR3: CASGTGEQFF

J: TRBJ2-1
V: TRBV7-6
size: -
D: -
DNA: TGTGCCAGCAGCTCCCTCGTTTCTGAGCAGTTCTTC
CDR3: CASSSLVSEQFF

J: TRBJ2-5
V: TRBV19
size: few
D: TRBD1
DNA: TGTGCCAGTAGCGTGTTCACCGGGACAGGGTTAGGGGAGACCCAGTACTTC
CDR3: CASSVFTGTGLGETQYF

J: TRBJ2-1
V: TRBV28
size: -
D: TRBD2
DNA: TGTGCCAGCAGTTTATACGGTAGCGGGAGGGCCGGTTACCCTGAGCAGTTCTTC
CDR3: CASSLYGSGRAGYPEQFF

J: TRBJ1-4
V: TRBV7-2
size: few
D: -
DNA: TGTGCCAGCAGCTTAATAGTCAGGGCTAATGAAAAACTGTTTTTT
CDR3: CASSLIVRANEKLFF

J: TRBJ1-1
V: TRBV18
size: -
D: TRBD1
DNA: TGTGCCAGCTCACCCCGAACAAGACAGGGGAGGTCGGGGAACACTGAAGCTTTCTTT
CDR3: CASSPRTRQGRSGNTEAFF

J: TRBJ2-1
V: TRBV7-9
size: -
D: -
DNA: TGTGCCAGCAGCTTAGCTCCGGGACTTCCTAATGAGCAGTTCTTC
CDR3: CASSLAPGLPNEQFF

J: TRBJ2-1
V: TRBV6-1
size: few
D: TRBD2
DNA: TGTGCCAGCACCCTACGAGGCCTAGCGGGAGACACCTACAATGAGCAGTTCTTC
CDR3: CASTLRGLAGDTYNEQFF

J: TRBJ2-1
V: TRBV7-2
size: many
D: -
DNA: TGTGCCAGCAGCTTAAGGTCGTTGAGGAGGGCCTTTAATATGAATGAGCAGTTCTTC
CDR3: CASSLRSLRRAFNMNEQFF